This T cell receptor beta chain comes out of a study of blood T cell repertoires in COVID-19 (dated by TCRdb to the early 2020s). The study in broad terms: Collaborator samples came from the United States, Italy and Spain and covered acute and convalescent phases of COVID-19. The prospective study material was composed of cDNA or gDNA derived from T cells, B-cell-depleted T cells, or PBMCs. Where HLA class I and class II types were available, the types were taken from metadata supplied by the sample provider, not from assay-based typing. Nearly every sample came with metadata listing a de-identified subject ID, COVID-19 status, age in years and sex. The repertoires were released in a freely available public database meant as a resource for research on the immune response to SARS-CoV-2. Samples were obtained from the ongoing ImmuneRACE study (first 160 participants) and from some 1,200 subjects provided by 6 global collaborators. The dataset comprised deeply sampled blood TCRbeta repertoires from subjects exposed to, actively infected with, or recovered from COVID-19. The study at large found these results: How much clinical and demographic metadata was included differed by source and by participant, and the metadata was provided uncurated.

Taken from the germline V gene, the CDR1 and CDR2 loops are KGHSH and LQKENI. There are 17 amino acids in the CDR3, from cysteine to phenylalanine inclusive. Solely the CDR3 DNA is kept, with 51 bases framed from the first base. Ends trimmed: V by 2 bases, J by 6 bases; bases unmatched to a gene: 5. A second Seattle source provided samples from volunteer blood donors who had recovered from COVID-19. The collaborating institutions used their own protocols to collect whole blood in K2EDTA tubes. For TCRbeta analysis, collaborators shipped samples as frozen whole blood, isolated PBMCs, or DNA extracted from either of those sample types. Concerning this clone itself: Its antigen specificity is not known. Base qualities are not at hand, and no much larger clone is one base apart.

TCRbeta CDR3 regions were amplified from genomic DNA by means of the immunoSEQ Assay, a bias-controlled multiplex PCR. The source study handled its data this way. Within the assay, amplification of reference gene primers was used to estimate how many nucleated cells each sample contained. To quantify the absolute abundance of each unique TCRbeta CDR3 rearrangement, sequence reads were collapsed and filtered. For each sample, productive Simpson clonality was calculated as the square root of Simpson's diversity index over productive rearrangements. The clones in this table, taken by TCRdb from immuneACCESS, are in-frame only. Not every clone is retained; where verified, under half of the shortfall comes from an unresolved V gene, and the cause of the rest is unknown. V, J and clone size are taken as reported in that table, and D and trimming were inferred from the DNA itself. The sample table holds roughly 330,000 clones, of which 89% were seen once. The ten largest make up approximately 6.5% of the sample.

The clonotype comes from a man aged 18 to 30 who had recovered from COVID-19. The chain employs TRBV18 and TRBJ2-6; 12 middle bases align to TRBD1. The specimen was peripheral blood. The encoded CDR3 is CASSPSGTGGAANVLTF. The sequenced DNA: TGTGCCAGCTCACCATCCGGGACAGGGGGCGCGGCCAACGTCCTGACTTTC.